This TCR beta chain was identified during a study of identical twins. Template switching supplied a universal primer site; unique molecular identifiers were carried on the cDNA. One entry per CDR3 protein, called by TCRdb with MiXCR from the 5' RACE reads. The sample has approximately 700,000 distinct CDR3 sequences, approximately 6% seen once. With no exceptions, donors were healthy Caucasians. Germline V gives CDR1 MNHNS, CDR2 SASEGT. Trimming left V 1 base short and J 2 bases short, with 8 bases between. The CDR3 has 14 residues. This TCR was recovered from a man aged 18-30 years in good health. Sample: naive T cells sorted from blood. The chain carries TRBV6-1 and TRBJ1-2; D ambiguous. CDR3 coding DNA: TGTGCCAGCAGTGAAGAGGGTTGGAACTATGGCTACACCTTC. It is translated as CASSEEGWNYGYTF.